Below, 12 T cell receptor beta chains from the same sample are listed, as sequenced in a study of CD8 T cells in ankylosing spondylitis. TCRdb independently ran MiXCR on the 5' RACE reads; one entry per CDR3 protein. Of 39,000 or so distinct CDR3 sequences listed, 10% to 13% were seen once; the top ten hold approximately 16%. What was sequenced was blood, either unsorted or a sorted T cell fraction (not recorded which). The receptors were gathered from a male donor with ankylosing spondylitis or in good health (not recorded which).

This clonotype was counted a few times. The J gene is TRBJ2-2, the V gene TRBV18; D possibly uses TRBD1 or TRBD2 (5 bases each). The CDR3 length is 15 residues. V was clipped by 4 bases and J by 6 bases, with 15 bases between them. The V gene's germline CDR1 is KGHSH and CDR2 LQKENI. CDR3 DNA sequence: TGTGCCAGCTCACACCGGGACCGTGGGGCCGGGGAGCTGTTTTTT. This sequence encodes CASSHRDRGAGELFF.

This clonotype was seen ten or more times. The genes are TRBV12-3 or TRBV12-4 and TRBJ1-3, with 8 bases identical to TRBD1. There are 17 residues in the CDR3. The junction had 10 bases not matched to a gene; V was cut back by 4 bases and J by 2 bases. CDR3 region: CASSSAGDRLTGNTIYF. In DNA, the CDR3 is TGTGCCAGCAGTTCCGCTGGGGACAGGCTAACTGGAAACACCATATATTTT.

Notes on this clonotype: This may stem from a read error, because a much larger clone lies one nucleotide away. The chain recombines TRBV15 with TRBJ2-1, with 13 nucleotides matching TRBD2. The length of the CDR3 is 17 residues. Germline V gene sequence: CDR1 LNHNV, CDR2 YYDKDF (reference sequence). Here the CDR3 reads CATSRGLAGPWGNKQFF. The DNA of the CDR3 is TGTGCCACCAGCAGGGGACTAGCGGGACCTTGGGGCAATAAGCAGTTCTTC.

V is TRBV18 and J is TRBJ2-1; 12 bases match TRBD2. CDR3 length equals 15 residues. V was clipped by 4 bases and J by 7 bases; unmatched bases: 5. Germline V gene lookup returns CDR1 KGHSH and CDR2 LQKENI. The CDR3 sequence: CASSRTGTSGNEQFF. CDR3 in DNA: TGTGCCAGCTCACGAACCGGGACTAGCGGGAATGAGCAGTTCTTC.

The chain recombines TRBV11-2 with TRBJ1-3, with 7 nucleotides matching TRBD1. The CDR3 length is 15 residues. In germline, CDR1 is SGHAT, CDR2 FQNNGV. The V gene end was trimmed by 5 bases and the J gene end by 2 bases; junction bases not matched to a gene: 6. The CDR3 coding sequence is TGTGCCAGCAGCCTCCGGGACAGTCCTGGAAACACCATATATTTT. Translating it yields CASSLRDSPGNTIYF.

In its sample, this clonotype was seen a few times. The chain employs TRBV7-3 and TRBJ2-2, with 7 positions matching TRBD1. V trimming: 4 bases; J trimming: 1 base; junction bases outside the gene matches: 0. Germline-derived CDR1 and CDR2 are SGHTA and FQGTGA. The CDR3 contains 14 residues. CDR3 bases: TGTGCCAGCAGCTGGACAGGGAACACCGGGGAGCTGTTTTTT. It encodes CASSWTGNTGELFF.

This sequence joins TRBV20-1 and TRBJ2-5, with no clear D. Trimming took off 2 bases at V and 0 bases at J, with 7 bases between the two ends. Looked up from germline, CDR1 is DFQATT and CDR2 is SNEGSKA (reference sequence). This CDR3 spans 13 amino acids. The CDR3, as DNA: TGCAGTGCTAGACCCGGCAACCAAGAGACCCAGTACTTC. Translating gives CSARPGNQETQYF.

This chain uses TRBV5-4 with TRBJ1-2; no firm D call. CDR1 SGHNT and CDR2 YYREEE come from the germline V gene (reference sequence). V lost 0 bases and J 4 bases, leaving 10 bases between the germline ends. This CDR3 contains 14 residues. CDR3: CASSLAGSAYGYTF. The CDR3 DNA is TGTGCCAGCAGCTTGGCCGGGAGTGCCTATGGCTACACCTTC. Based on the CDR3 plus reference TRBV5-4 and TRBJ1-2, the full variable domain is ETGVTQSPTHLIKTRGQQVTLRCSSQSGHNTVSWYQQALGQGPQFIFQYYREEENGRGNFPPRFSGLQFPNYSSELNVNALELDDSALYLCASSLAGSAYGYTFGSGTRLTVV.

This clonotype was seen many times. This sequence joins TRBV5-1 and TRBJ2-5, with TRBD1 matching 9 bases. V lost 3 bases to trimming and J lost 4 bases; unmatched junction nucleotides: 4. This CDR3 has 14 amino acids. The germline CDR1 and CDR2 sequences are SGHRS and YFSETQ. The DNA for the CDR3 is TGCGCCAGCAGCTGGACAGGGGTCTTAGAGACCCAGTACTTC. Its protein product is CASSWTGVLETQYF.

This clonotype is categorized as large. The chain joins TRBV29-1 to TRBJ2-7, with D tentatively TRBD1 (5 bases). The CDR3 has 12 amino acids. CDR1 and CDR2 from the germline V gene are SQVTM and ANQGSEA. V lost 4 bases, J lost 2 bases, and 9 bases lay in between. The CDR3 spells CSVADSTYEQYF. The CDR3 DNA sequence: TGCAGCGTTGCTGACAGCACCTACGAGCAGTACTTC.

This clonotype was found a few times. The V gene is TRBV12-3 or TRBV12-4, the J gene TRBJ2-3; D is possibly TRBD1 or TRBD2 (5 bases each). The CDR3 is 16 residues long. V was cut by 1 base and J by 5 bases, with 16 bases left in between. The CDR3 protein is CASSLGGSWFQDTQYF. In DNA, the CDR3 is TGTGCCAGCAGTTTAGGGGGGAGTTGGTTCCAAGATACGCAGTATTTT.

The rearrangement joins TRBV14 to TRBJ2-4; TRBD1 agrees at 7 bases. The germline gives CDR1 SGHDN, CDR2 FVKESK. This CDR3 has 15 residues. With V trimmed by 3 bases and J by 6 bases, 8 bases remained unmatched. The CDR3 sequence: CASSHHLRDRNIQYF. The DNA of the CDR3 is TGTGCCAGCAGCCATCACTTGAGGGACAGAAACATTCAGTACTTC.